These 25 T cell receptor beta chains came from one sample sequenced in a study of T cells in Graves' hyperthyroidism and ophthalmopathy. TCR beta CDR3 sequences were amplified from RNA transcripts. During a first-round RT-PCR of the TCR CDR3, the HTBI primer set was used. A single record per CDR3 protein comes from TCRdb applying MiXCR to the multiplex PCR reads. The table has a few hundred thousand distinct CDR3 sequences, roughly 13% seen once. Material for sequencing was blood. Source of these receptors: a woman aged 25 to 39 with Graves' hyperthyroidism that later progressed to Graves' ophthalmopathy.

This clonotype was counted ten times or more. The chain links TRBV2 to TRBJ2-2; tentatively, D is TRBD2 (5 bases). The germline V gene encodes CDR1 SNHLY and CDR2 FYNNEI. The CDR3 has 13 residues. Trimming stripped 4 bases from V and 8 bases from J, with 11 bases between. The CDR3: CASSGTSWGELFF. In DNA form, the CDR3 reads TGTGCCAGCAGTGGGACTTCGTGGGGGGAGCTGTTTTTT.

The chain uses TRBV7-8 and TRBJ2-7; D is possibly TRBD1 (5 bases). The length of the CDR3 is 13 residues. Trimming stripped 5 bases from V and 5 bases from J, with 13 bases between. CDR1 and CDR2 from the germline V gene are SGHVS and FQNEAQ. The CDR3 loop is CASSLSRGDEQYF. In DNA, the CDR3 is TGTGCCAGCAGCCTTAGTAGGGGCGACGAGCAGTACTTC.

This clonotype showed up many times. V gene TRBV12-3 or TRBV12-4 combines with J gene TRBJ1-5; D is unresolved. This CDR3 is built from 12 residues. Trimming pared 10 bases from V and 0 bases from J, leaving 7 bases between. CDR3 sequence (DNA): TGTGCCACCACAGTTAGCAATCAGCCCCAGCATTTT. As protein: CATTVSNQPQHF.

The table lists this clonotype with many counts. The V gene is TRBV28, the J gene TRBJ2-2; 7 bases are a match to TRBD2. Per the germline V gene, CDR1 is MDHEN and CDR2 is SYDVKM. Trimming cost V 6 bases and J 5 bases; bases outside gene matches: 12. The CDR3 loop spans 16 amino acids. The CDR3 protein is CASSRNRGEGTGELFF. CDR3 nucleotides: TGTGCCAGCAGCCGCAACCGGGGGGAGGGGACCGGGGAGCTGTTTTTT.

Ten or more counts support this clonotype. The rearrangement joins TRBV5-1 to TRBJ1-1; weak D call: TRBD1 (5 bases). The CDR3 consists of 13 residues. CDR1 is SGHRS, CDR2 YFSETQ, per germline. V dropped 5 bases and J dropped 1 base, with 9 bases sitting between them. CDR3 bases: TGCGCCAGCAGTCGGGACGCGAACACTGAAGCTTTCTTT. The encoded protein is CASSRDANTEAFF.

This clonotype has at least ten counts. This chain uses TRBV12-3 or TRBV12-4 with TRBJ2-7; D is unclear. The V gene lost 1 base and the J gene lost 7 bases, with 8 bases spanning the gap. This CDR3 contains 12 residues. As DNA, the CDR3 is TGTGCCAGCAGTTTAGGTACCGGGGAGCAGTACTTC. It is translated as CASSLGTGEQYF.

This clonotype was seen a handful of times. The V gene is TRBV5-1, the J gene TRBJ1-5; D gene unclear. The CDR3 extends over 14 amino acids. Trimming stripped 0 bases from V and 7 bases from J, with 11 bases between. CDR1 SGHRS and CDR2 YFSETQ come from the germline V gene. DNA for the CDR3: TGCGCCAGCAGCTTGGATGGGATCCGCCAGCCCCAGCATTTT. This sequence encodes CASSLDGIRQPQHF.

This clonotype was seen just once. A much larger clone is a single base away; this may be a read error. The chain carries TRBV24-1 and TRBJ1-5; possibly TRBD1 for D (6 bases). There are 14 residues in the CDR3. Germline loops: CDR1 KGHDR, CDR2 SFDVKD. The CDR3 spells CATSQIGQNRPQHF. The CDR3 DNA sequence: TGTGCCACCAGCCAAATCGGACAGAATCGGCCCCAGCATTTT.

The table lists this clonotype with many counts. The rearrangement uses TRBV27 and TRBJ1-1; 10 bases line up with TRBD1. Germline V gene lookup returns CDR1 MNHEY and CDR2 SMNVEV (reference sequence). The CDR3 totals 18 residues. J lost 4 bases, V lost 1 base, and 12 bases had no gene match. The DNA for the CDR3 is TGTGCCAGCAGTTTATGGGGGTCGGGACAGGGGTTTTTCACTGAAGCTTTCTTT. It yields the protein CASSLWGSGQGFFTEAFF.

This clonotype was observed many times. The chain has TRBV7-2 and TRBJ1-1, with no clear D. Germline assignment: CDR1 SGHTA and CDR2 FQGNSA. V lost 2 bases, J lost 0 bases, and 16 bases lay in between. The CDR3 contains 17 residues. CDR3 region: CASSLIGLGPMNTEAFF. The CDR3, as DNA: TGTGCCAGCAGCTTAATAGGGTTGGGCCCCATGAACACTGAAGCTTTCTTT.

In this sample, this clonotype turned up once. The chain uses TRBV12-3 or TRBV12-4 and TRBJ2-3; D is uncertain. Trimming removed 7 bases from V and 0 bases from J, with 14 bases in between. CDR3 length: 15 amino acids. The CDR3 DNA follows: TGTGCCAGCACCGGGCAGAGCCTTAGCACAGATACGCAGTATTTT. The encoded protein is CASTGQSLSTDTQYF.

In its sample, this clonotype was seen a few times. This chain links TRBV20-1 with TRBJ1-1; D is uncertain. The CDR3 consists of 13 residues. From germline, CDR1 is DFQATT and CDR2 SNEGSKA (reference sequence). V lost 4 bases and J 1 base, leaving 10 bases between the germline ends. The CDR3 nucleotides are TGCAGTGCTAAGTTTCCACAGAACACTGAAGCTTTCTTT. Protein: CSAKFPQNTEAFF.

The chain has TRBV24-1 and TRBJ1-4; D ambiguous. V lost 2 bases, J lost 7 bases, and 7 bases lay in between. CDR1 is KGHDR, CDR2 SFDVKD, per germline. CDR3 length: 13 amino acids. CDR3 nucleotide sequence: TGTGCCACCAGTGATTGGGCGGGTGAAAAACTGTTTTTT. It translates to CATSDWAGEKLFF.

In the case of this clonotype: A much larger clonotype is one base distant, so this may be a read error. This chain connects TRBV18 to TRBJ2-5, with TRBD1 matching over 7 bases. Germline assignment: CDR1 KGHSH and CDR2 LQKENI. This CDR3 has 14 amino acids. CDR3 sequence reads: CTSARQGRMETQYF. The CDR3 DNA reads TGTACCAGCGCGCGACAGGGAAGAATGGAGACCCAGTACTTC.

This clonotype was picked up many times. This chain joins TRBV5-1 and TRBJ1-2; no definite D call. Germline lookup yields CDR1 SGHRS and CDR2 YFSETQ. Trimming removed 0 bases from V and 6 bases from J, with 24 bases in between. This CDR3 comprises 18 residues. The CDR3: CASSLAGGSERWTDGYTF. The CDR3 coding sequence is TGCGCCAGCAGCTTGGCCGGCGGTTCTGAGCGTTGGACGGATGGCTACACCTTC.

This clonotype has at least ten counts. This chain uses TRBV20-1 with TRBJ2-1; 11 positions match TRBD2. Unmatched junction bases numbered 1, after V lost 5 bases and J lost 4 bases. The CDR3 contains 13 residues. Germline V CDR1 and CDR2: DFQATT, SNEGSKA (reference sequence). The CDR3: CSAASGRYNEQFF. CDR3 bases: TGCAGTGCTGCTAGCGGGAGGTACAATGAGCAGTTCTTC.

This clonotype showed up many times. The chain uses TRBV20-1 and TRBJ2-7; 9 nucleotides match TRBD2. CDR3 size: 14 residues. CDR1 is DFQATT and CDR2 is SNEGSKA in the germline V gene (reference sequence). The CDR3 bases are TGCAGCGCGGCTATAGCGGGAGCACGCTACGAGCAGTACTTC. Its protein product is CSAAIAGARYEQYF.

This clonotype was detected ten times or more. The genes are TRBV2 and TRBJ2-7; D gene uncertain. Between the trimmed V and J ends, which lost 8 bases and 6 bases, there was a span of 11 bases. Germline V gene sequence: CDR1 SNHLY, CDR2 FYNNEI. The CDR3 runs 11 residues. The CDR3 DNA follows: TGTGCCAGCCTAACCTACGGCGAGCAGTACTTC. It translates to CASLTYGEQYF. Using reference TRBV2 and TRBJ2-7 for the parts outside the CDR3, the full variable domain is EPEVTQTPSHQVTQMGQEVILRCVPISNHLYFYWYRQILGQKVEFLVSFYNNEISEKSEIFDDQFSVERPDGSNFTLKIRSTKLEDSAMYFCASLTYGEQYFGPGTRLTVT.

There are many counts of this clonotype. The rearrangement joins TRBV20-1 to TRBJ1-2; no reliable D call. This CDR3 is 13 amino acids long. Trimming stripped 6 bases from V and 5 bases from J, with 16 bases between. CDR1 is DFQATT and CDR2 is SNEGSKA in the germline V gene (reference sequence). In DNA form, the CDR3 reads TGCAGTGCGAATCCGGCAGGTTATTATGGCTACACCTTC. This gives the protein CSANPAGYYGYTF.

This clonotype was counted many times. The rearrangement links TRBV24-1 to TRBJ1-1; weak D call: TRBD1 (6 bases). In germline, CDR1 is KGHDR, CDR2 SFDVKD. The length of the CDR3 is 9 residues. The V and J ends lost 12 bases and 9 bases respectively, with 10 bases between them. CDR3 sequence reads: CAVGGKAFF. CDR3 bases: TGTGCCGTAGGGGGGAAAGCTTTCTTT.

This clonotype appeared many times. V is TRBV9 and J is TRBJ2-1, with 13 nucleotides matching TRBD2. Looked up from germline, CDR1 is SGDLS and CDR2 is YYNGEE. CDR3 length equals 19 residues. The trim removed 2 bases at V and 0 bases at J, leaving 8 bases unmatched. The CDR3 loop is CASSVYGTSGDFSYNEQFF. In nucleotides, the CDR3 is TGTGCCAGCAGCGTCTACGGGACTAGCGGGGACTTCTCCTACAATGAGCAGTTCTTC.

There are many counts of this clonotype. The chain recombines TRBV12-5 with TRBJ2-6; no clear D. The germline V and J ends were trimmed by 7 bases and 4 bases, with 2 bases remaining between them. This CDR3 is 11 amino acids long. Germline V gives CDR1 LGHNT, CDR2 FRNRAP. The CDR3 coding sequence is TGTGCTAGTGCCGGGGCCAACGTCCTGACTTTC. Protein: CASAGANVLTF. The entire variable domain, with the rest obtained from reference TRBV12-5 and TRBJ2-6, is as follows: DARVTQTPRHKVTEMGQEVTMRCQPILGHNTVFWYRQTMMQGLELLAYFRNRAPLDDSGMPKDRFSAEMPDATLATLKIQPSEPRDSAVYFCASAGANVLTFGAGSRLTVL.

This clonotype was picked up many times. The CDR3 sequence: CASSIASGWARGNEQFF. CDR3 DNA: TGTGCCAGTAGTATAGCCAGCGGGTGGGCCCGGGGCAATGAGCAGTTCTTC. The rearrangement uses TRBV19 and TRBJ2-1; the D gene is possibly TRBD2 (6 bases). The V end was cut by 1 base, the J end by 6 bases, with 19 bases between. This CDR3 spans 17 amino acids. Per germline, CDR1 LNHDA and CDR2 SQIVND (reference sequence).

Many counts were recorded for this clonotype. This chain uses TRBV7-3 with TRBJ1-1; D is ambiguous. Trimming removed 1 base from V and 4 bases from J, with 19 bases in between. The CDR3 totals 17 residues. Looked up from germline, CDR1 is SGHTA and CDR2 is FQGTGA. CDR3 coding DNA: TGTGCCAGCAGCTTAATCCCGAGAGTCTCAGCCCCCACTGAAGCTTTCTTT. Amino acid sequence: CASSLIPRVSAPTEAFF.

Ten or more counts support this clonotype. The chain recombines TRBV11-2 with TRBJ2-5; D is unresolved. Looked up from germline, CDR1 is SGHAT and CDR2 is FQNNGV. The V and J ends lost 0 bases and 1 base respectively, with 9 bases between them. The CDR3 is 15 residues long. The CDR3 sequence: CASSLESRPQETQYF. DNA of the CDR3: TGTGCCAGCAGCTTAGAGTCCCGTCCCCAAGAGACCCAGTACTTC.